Listed below are T cell receptor beta chains from one sample, sequenced in a study of cytomegalovirus exposure and HLA in healthy donors. Libraries were prepared by immunoSEQ multiplex PCR; TCRdb keeps only in-frame clonotypes and omits some of them. The profile covers tens of thousands of clones, with around 80% appearing a single time and roughly 2% taken by the ten largest. Sequenced sample: PBMCs. The receptor source for this set is a man aged 18 to 30 in good health and CMV-seronegative. Each CDR3 is given with its conserved first and last residue. The D gene is left open where the match is weak. Clone size is not always given. Where it is, it says once, few, many or a class for expanded clones.

J gene | V gene | D gene | clone size | CDR3 protein | CDR3 DNA
TRBJ1-2 | TRBV5-4 | TRBD1 | NA | CASSWDRALNYGYTF | TGTGCCAGCAGTTGGGACAGGGCGCTTAACTATGGCTACACCTTC
TRBJ1-1 | TRBV30 | NA | NA | CAWNRGAKGEAFF | TGTGCCTGGAACCGGGGAGCGAAGGGTGAAGCTTTCTTT
TRBJ2-1 | TRBV25-1 | TRBD2 | NA | CASSEARAGGNYNEQFF | TGTGCCAGCAGTGAAGCCAGGGCGGGGGGAAACTACAATGAGCAGTTCTTC
TRBJ1-4 | TRBV28 | NA | once | CASSIPGPGGEKLFF | TGTGCCAGCAGTATCCCGGGGCCGGGGGGTGAAAAACTGTTTTTT
TRBJ2-6 | TRBV11-2 | TRBD1 | NA | CASSPGTGFSGANVLTF | TGTGCCAGCAGCCCCGGGACAGGGTTCTCTGGGGCCAACGTCCTGACTTTC
TRBJ1-6 | TRBV7-2 | NA | NA | CASSFPVNSPLHF | TGTGCCAGCAGCTTTCCAGTTAATTCACCCCTCCACTTT
TRBJ2-5 | TRBV9 | NA | NA | CASSAMTELETQYF | TGTGCCAGCAGCGCCATGACAGAACTGGAGACCCAGTACTTC
TRBJ2-5 | TRBV7-6 | TRBD1 | NA | CASSSMTGGAVETQYF | TGTGCCAGCAGCTCGATGACAGGGGGCGCCGTGGAGACCCAGTACTTC
TRBJ1-1 | TRBV9 | TRBD1 | NA | CASSVDVDRGNTEAFF | TGTGCCAGCAGCGTAGATGTGGACAGGGGGAACACTGAAGCTTTCTTT
TRBJ2-7 | TRBV5-4 | NA | NA | CASSSPGVYEQYF | TGTGCCAGCAGCTCTCCTGGAGTCTACGAGCAGTACTTC
TRBJ2-6 | TRBV5-4 | NA | NA | CASSFGHPPGANVLTF | TGTGCTAGCAGCTTTGGACACCCTCCTGGGGCCAACGTCCTGACTTTC
TRBJ1-2 | TRBV19 | TRBD1 | NA | CASSTRDSYGYTF | TGTGCCAGTAGTACCCGGGACAGCTATGGCTACACCTTC
TRBJ2-7 | TRBV28 | TRBD1 | NA | CASSTRTGPTYEQYF | TGTGCCAGCAGTACCAGGACAGGGCCAACCTACGAGCAGTACTTC
TRBJ2-7 | TRBV7-3 | NA | NA | CASSSPFWPYF | TGTGCCAGCAGCTCCCCGTTTTGGCCATACTTC
TRBJ1-2 | TRBV7-2 | TRBD1 | NA | CASSLVGTGGKVSGGYTF | TGTGCCAGCAGCTTAGTTGGGACAGGGGGCAAGGTTTCCGGTGGCTACACCTTC
TRBJ2-3 | TRBV28 | TRBD1 | once | CASSSTGGTDTQYF | TGTGCCAGCAGTTCTACAGGGGGCACAGATACGCAGTATTTT
TRBJ2-1 | TRBV6-1 | TRBD1 | NA | CASSVTGTGQFF | TGTGCCAGCAGTGTTACCGGGACAGGTCAGTTCTTC
TRBJ1-5 | TRBV28 | TRBD1 | few | CASSGQGGRNQPQHF | TGTGCCAGCTCGGGACAGGGGGGCCGCAATCAGCCCCAGCATTTT
TRBJ1-4 | TRBV4-1 | TRBD1 | few | CASKDRVGTNEKLFF | TGCGCCAGCAAAGACAGGGTCGGGACTAATGAAAAACTGTTTTTT
TRBJ1-3 | TRBV6-5 | TRBD1 | NA | CASRPTGVYGNTIYF | TGTGCCAGCAGGCCGACAGGGGTCTATGGAAACACCATATATTTT
TRBJ2-7 | TRBV7-2 | TRBD2 | NA | CASSLVRLAGLNEQYF | TGTGCCAGCAGCTTAGTAAGGCTAGCGGGACTGAACGAGCAGTACTTC
TRBJ1-5 | TRBV9 | TRBD1 | once | CASSPGDRRINQPQHF | TGTGCCAGCAGCCCAGGGGACAGGAGGATCAATCAGCCCCAGCATTTT
TRBJ2-3 | TRBV9 | TRBD2 | NA | CASSPSGGTQYF | TGTGCCAGCAGCCCCAGCGGGGGGACGCAGTATTTT
TRBJ1-6 | TRBV9 | NA | few | CASSVGRGNSPLHF | TGTGCCAGCAGCGTAGGTAGGGGAAATTCACCCCTCCACTTT
TRBJ2-2 | TRBV10-3 | TRBD2 | NA | CASSRTSGGQNTGELFF | TGTGCCAGCAGCCGGACTAGCGGGGGCCAGAACACCGGGGAGCTGTTTTTT
TRBJ1-6 | TRBV7-2 | NA | NA | CASSLALQGSLPSPLHF | TGTGCCAGCAGCTTAGCGCTCCAGGGGTCCTTGCCTTCACCCCTCCACTTT
TRBJ2-7 | TRBV5-6 | TRBD1 | NA | CASSLGQGRLYEQYF | TGTGCCAGCAGCTTGGGACAGGGAAGACTCTACGAGCAGTACTTC
TRBJ2-1 | TRBV7-9 | NA | NA | CASRQERPWEQFF | TGTGCCAGCCGCCAAGAGCGCCCATGGGAGCAGTTCTTC
TRBJ2-1 | TRBV10-1 | NA | NA | CASSEILASYNEQFF | TGCGCCAGCAGTGAAATACTAGCATCCTACAATGAGCAGTTCTTC
TRBJ2-5 | TRBV29-1 | NA | NA | CSVGQKYQETQYF | TGCAGCGTTGGACAGAAGTACCAAGAGACCCAGTACTTC
TRBJ2-7 | TRBV7-2 | TRBD1 | NA | CASSRLTGEGEQYF | TGTGCCAGCAGCAGATTGACAGGGGAAGGCGAGCAGTACTTC
TRBJ2-7 | TRBV7-8 | TRBD2 | NA | CASSSGLAGQNEQYF | TGTGCCAGCAGCTCCGGACTAGCGGGTCAGAACGAGCAGTACTTC
TRBJ2-1 | TRBV27 | TRBD2 | NA | CASIAGTYNEQFF | TGTGCCAGCATAGCGGGAACCTACAATGAGCAGTTCTTC
TRBJ2-5 | TRBV30 | TRBD1 | NA | CAFQGQGFWETQYF | TGTGCCTTCCAGGGACAGGGGTTTTGGGAGACCCAGTACTTC
TRBJ1-2 | TRBV28 | TRBD1 | once | CASTEQGQVYGYTF | TGTGCCAGCACCGAACAGGGACAGGTTTATGGCTACACCTTC
TRBJ2-1 | TRBV27 | TRBD2 | NA | CASSWLAGYNEQFF | TGTGCCAGCAGTTGGTTAGCGGGGTACAATGAGCAGTTCTTC
TRBJ1-1 | TRBV11-2 | TRBD1 | NA | CASSQNRGRTEAFF | TGTGCCAGCAGCCAAAACAGGGGACGCACTGAAGCTTTCTTT
TRBJ1-1 | TRBV4-1 | NA | once | CASSQLFRRWENTEAFF | TGCGCCAGCAGCCAACTTTTTCGGAGGTGGGAAAACACTGAAGCTTTCTTT
TRBJ1-4 | TRBV5-1 | NA | once | CASSLEGGGGEKLFF | TGCGCCAGCAGCTTGGAAGGGGGTGGTGGAGAAAAACTGTTTTTT
TRBJ2-1 | TRBV2 | TRBD1 | NA | CASSGLTGTDGTSYNEQFF | TGTGCCAGCAGTGGACTAACCGGGACAGACGGAACCTCCTACAATGAGCAGTTCTTC
TRBJ2-7 | TRBV6-5 | NA | NA | CASSYDRFYEQYF | TGTGCCAGCAGTTATGACAGGTTCTACGAGCAGTACTTC
TRBJ2-3 | TRBV7-2 | NA | NA | CASSPGWGHTDTQYF | TGTGCCAGCAGCCCGGGATGGGGACACACAGATACGCAGTATTTT
TRBJ1-4 | TRBV19 | NA | NA | CASTGETNEKLFF | TGTGCCAGTACAGGGGAAACTAATGAAAAACTGTTTTTT
TRBJ2-5 | TRBV6-5 | TRBD1 | NA | CASSGQGSGLGTQYF | TGTGCCAGCAGCGGACAGGGGTCGGGCCTCGGGACCCAGTACTTC
TRBJ2-3 | TRBV6-4 | NA | few | CASATTPGNTDTQYF | TGTGCCAGCGCTACAACGCCGGGGAACACAGATACGCAGTATTTT
TRBJ1-2 | TRBV5-4 | NA | NA | CASSYGTRPYGYTF | TGTGCCAGCAGCTATGGGACACGCCCCTATGGCTACACCTTC
TRBJ1-5 | TRBV28 | NA | NA | CASRRDSPLEYQPQHF | TGTGCCAGCAGGCGTGACTCCCCGTTAGAGTATCAGCCCCAGCATTTT
TRBJ2-1 | TRBV6-5 | TRBD2 | once | CASRGSGETYNEQFF | TGTGCCAGCAGGGGTAGCGGGGAAACCTACAATGAGCAGTTCTTC
TRBJ2-7 | TRBV28 | TRBD2 | NA | CASTPALAGAYEQYF | TGTGCCAGCACCCCTGCATTAGCGGGAGCCTACGAGCAGTACTTC
TRBJ2-3 | TRBV18 | NA | NA | CASSPGQGRRTDTQYF | TGTGCCAGCTCACCTGGCCAAGGGAGGCGCACAGATACGCAGTATTTT
TRBJ2-1 | TRBV9 | TRBD2 | NA | CASSVATGLAGLNSYNEQFF | TGTGCCAGCAGCGTCGCCACGGGACTAGCGGGACTTAACTCCTACAATGAGCAGTTCTTC
TRBJ2-3 | TRBV5-1 | TRBD2 | NA | CASSPGKREGADTQYF | TGCGCCAGCAGTCCGGGGAAGCGGGAGGGGGCAGATACGCAGTATTTT
TRBJ2-7 | TRBV5-1 | TRBD2 | NA | CASSLSGSTPRREQYF | TGCGCCAGCAGCCTTAGCGGGAGTACCCCCCGACGGGAGCAGTACTTC
TRBJ2-6 | TRBV9 | TRBD2 | NA | CASTGGSGANVLTF | TGTGCCAGCACCGGGGGGTCTGGGGCCAACGTCCTGACTTTC